The 10 T cell receptor beta chains listed next were all sequenced from one sample in a study of early T cells in non-severe SARS-CoV-2 infection. TCRdb recomputed calls from the 5' RACE reads with MiXCR, one row per CDR3 protein. This table holds under 35,000 distinct CDR3 sequences, roughly 5.2% found once. The sequenced sample consisted of whole blood. These receptors were collected from an adult who was a healthcare worker with PCR-confirmed SARS-CoV-2 infection or an uninfected control (not recorded which).

This clonotype was counted at least ten times. This chain connects TRBV20-1 to TRBJ1-5; D possibly corresponds to TRBD1 (6 bases). V was pared by 6 bases and J by 5 bases, with 14 bases between. CDR3 length equals 13 residues. From germline, CDR1 is DFQATT and CDR2 SNEGSKA (reference sequence). Here the CDR3 DNA reads TGCAGTGCAAGAACAGGGAGTGATCAGCCCCAGCATTTT. Translated, it gives CSARTGSDQPQHF.

The chain is built from TRBV20-1 and TRBJ2-7, with 7 bases identical to TRBD1. V was clipped by 1 base and J by 3 bases; unmatched bases: 9. The CDR3 extends over 15 amino acids. Germline V lookup: CDR1 DFQATT, CDR2 SNEGSKA (reference sequence). The CDR3 spells CSARGPTGIGYEQYF. The CDR3 nucleotides read TGCAGTGCTAGAGGTCCGACAGGGATCGGCTACGAGCAGTACTTC.

This clonotype was seen many times. This chain uses TRBV2 with TRBJ2-2; D remains ambiguous. The CDR3 contains 14 residues. Trimming cost V 10 bases and J 1 base, with 13 bases left between them. CDR1 and CDR2 (germline): SNHLY, FYNNEI. CDR3: CATPKEQNTGELFF. Here the CDR3 DNA reads TGTGCCACCCCGAAAGAACAGAACACCGGGGAGCTGTTTTTT. Combining the CDR3 with reference TRBV2 and TRBJ2-2 gives the whole variable domain EPEVTQTPSHQVTQMGQEVILRCVPISNHLYFYWYRQILGQKVEFLVSFYNNEISEKSEIFDDQFSVERPDGSNFTLKIRSTKLEDSAMYFCATPKEQNTGELFFGEGSRLTVL.

This clonotype is medium-sized (0.01 to 0.1%) in the sample. This chain uses TRBV6-6 with TRBJ1-1; 7 nucleotides line up with TRBD1. Germline-derived CDR1 and CDR2 are MNHNY and SVGAGI (reference sequence). The CDR3 is made up of 16 amino acids. The trim removed 0 bases at V and 8 bases at J, leaving 12 bases unmatched. The CDR3 loop reads CASSYSTGQPQREAFF. DNA for the CDR3: TGTGCCAGCAGTTACTCGACGGGACAGCCCCAACGGGAAGCTTTCTTT.

V and J are TRBV5-4 and TRBJ2-1; 9 nucleotides line up with TRBD2. With V trimmed by 0 bases and J by 5 bases, 3 bases remained unmatched. The CDR3 length is 15 residues. Germline loops: CDR1 SGHNT, CDR2 YYREEE (reference sequence). The CDR3 sequence is CASSLALAGNNEQFF. The CDR3 bases are TGTGCCAGCAGCTTGGCCCTAGCGGGGAACAATGAGCAGTTCTTC.

This clonotype appeared a few times. J is TRBJ2-1 and V is TRBV6-2 or TRBV6-3; a possible D gene is TRBD2 (6 bases). The V gene's germline CDR1 is MNHEY and CDR2 SVGEGT. This CDR3 spans 13 amino acids. V was cut by 7 bases and J by 4 bases, with 11 bases left in between. CDR3 nucleotides: TGTGCCAGCACCCAGGACTATTACAATGAGCAGTTCTTC. Its translation: CASTQDYYNEQFF.

The chain has TRBV3-1 and TRBJ1-1, with a tentative D call TRBD1 (6 bases). The CDR3 has 16 amino acids. Trimming cost V 0 bases and J 3 bases, with 14 bases left between them. The germline V gene has CDR1 LGHDT and CDR2 YNNKEL (reference sequence). CDR3 residues: CASSQDGQTAHTEAFF. The CDR3 nucleotides read TGTGCCAGCAGCCAAGATGGACAGACAGCCCACACTGAAGCTTTCTTT.

J is TRBJ1-5 and V is TRBV18; the D gene is possibly TRBD1 (6 bases). Trimming took off 3 bases at V and 2 bases at J, with 11 bases between the two ends. This CDR3 spans 15 amino acids. Per the germline V gene, CDR1 is KGHSH and CDR2 is LQKENI. Here the CDR3 reads CASSPGGLGNQPQHF. The CDR3 coding sequence is TGTGCCAGCTCACCGGGGGGCCTGGGCAATCAGCCCCAGCATTTT.

This clonotype was seen ten or more times. The chain links TRBV7-2 to TRBJ1-4; D call uncertain. Germline assignment: CDR1 SGHTA and CDR2 FQGNSA. The CDR3 spans 14 residues. Trimming took off 8 bases at V and 6 bases at J, with 16 bases between the two ends. CDR3 residues: CASRRAREDEKLFF. CDR3 DNA sequence: TGTGCCAGCCGGCGGGCCCGCGAGGATGAAAAACTGTTTTTT. Based on the CDR3 plus reference TRBV7-2 and TRBJ1-4, the full variable domain is GAGVSQSPSNKVTEKGKDVELRCDPISGHTALYWYRQSLGQGLEFLIYFQGNSAPDKSGLPSDRFSAERTGGSVSTLTIQRTQQEDSAVYLCASRRAREDEKLFFGSGTQLSVL.

This chain joins TRBV11-2 and TRBJ2-7, with D possibly being TRBD2 (6 bases). Germline CDR1 is SGHAT and CDR2 is FQNNGV. V lost 2 bases and J lost 7, with 12 bases in between. This CDR3 comprises 13 residues. This CDR3 is CASSLRVSGEQYF. DNA of the CDR3: TGTGCCAGCAGCTTAAGGGTGAGCGGGGAGCAGTACTTC.